This record covers a single TCR beta chain. Assay used: immunoSEQ multiplex PCR; TCRdb lists only in-frame clones, some missing. The table includes 200,000 or so clones, 75% to 90% detected once. This sample was taken from a study of blood T cell repertoires in COVID-19. Clinical history reported by participants formed the basis on which cohorts were assigned. Sequenced material: PBMCs or T cells enriched from blood (not recorded which). The clonotype was recovered from a woman aged 40 to 50 with acute COVID-19.

DNA for the CDR3: TGCGCCAGCAGCTTTACAGCGGGGACCGATTCACCCCTCCACTTT. Amino acid sequence: CASSFTAGTDSPLHF. The gene calls are TRBV5-1 and TRBJ1-6; TRBD1 might be the D (5 bases). V lost 2 bases and J 8 bases, leaving 14 bases between the germline ends. The CDR3 loop spans 15 amino acids. Germline V gene lookup returns CDR1 SGHRS and CDR2 YFSETQ.